This T cell receptor beta chain stems from a study of T-cell memory formation after mild COVID-19. Findings and limits, study-wide: Clones that contracted clustered mainly in CM and EM if CD4+ and in EMRA if CD8+. Specificity for SARS-CoV-2 was not confirmed among the second-wave clones peaking on day 37.

The CDR3 length is 13 residues. Trimming took off 8 bases at V and 5 bases at J, with 15 bases between the two ends. Germline CDR1 and CDR2: LGHDT and YNNKEL (reference sequence). Note on this clonotype: What it binds is unknown.

UMIs and sample barcodes were carried by the TCR alpha and TCR beta cDNA libraries that 5'RACE produced using constant-segment primers. TCRdb itself ran the 5' RACE reads through MiXCR, one entry per CDR3 protein. The repertoire holds roughly 200,000 distinct CDR3 sequences, with 16% as singletons. The material sequenced was PBMCs or a T cell subset sorted from them (not recorded which). The source of this sequence is an adult woman who had mild COVID-19 (a few samples of this study predate the infection). Cell type and time point are not known. The rearrangement uses TRBV3-1 and TRBJ1-1; the D gene is possibly TRBD1 (5 bases). The CDR3 spells CASDRGGSTEAFF. CDR3 nucleotide sequence: TGTGCCAGCGACCGCGGGGGAAGTACTGAAGCTTTCTTT.